This entry features one T cell receptor beta chain sequence. Its cognate antigen is unknown. Trimming left V 8 bases short and J 0 bases short, with 15 bases between. CDR1 is SQVTM and CDR2 is ANQGSEA in the germline V gene. This CDR3 is built from 14 residues. The data were taken from a study of T-cell reconstitution after alpha-beta-depleted transplantation in children. Study-wide results and caveats: For some patients, TCRbeta diversity was high at day 60 because of recipient T cells and thymic progenitors that survived. After transplant, at about two months, alpha-beta T cells were reportedly derived from several hundred expanded graft clones.

Preparation of the TCRbeta library involved a method that used unique molecular identifiers. TCRdb re-called the PCR reads through MiXCR, storing one row per CDR3 protein. The sample lists around 250,000 distinct CDR3 sequences; about 25% were seen once. This chain connects TRBV29-1 to TRBJ2-3, with D unclear. The sequence was collected from a girl aged 2 to 9 with Fanconi anemia, due to receive a stem cell transplant. The sequences come from PBMCs, collected before TCRalphabeta/CD19-depleted stem cell transplant. This CDR3 reads CSSSGQVSTDTQYF. The CDR3 bases are TGCAGCTCCAGTGGGCAGGTCAGCACAGATACGCAGTATTTT.